The 15 T cell receptor beta chains presented below share a single source sample, sequenced in a study of identifying expanded T cells in peripheral blood. Libraries were prepared by immunoSEQ multiplex PCR; TCRdb keeps only in-frame clonotypes and omits some of them. The table lists approximately 120,000 clones, 88% of them singletons. Specimen: blood. The receptors come from a person aged 18 to 75 in good health.

This clone was counted a few times. The chain is built from TRBV6-5 and TRBJ1-1; D remains unclear. Trimming left V 5 bases short and J 4 bases short, with 11 bases between. The CDR3 is made up of 13 amino acids. Germline V gives CDR1 MNHEY, CDR2 SVGAGI. This CDR3 is CASSTATGTEAFF. CDR3 in DNA: TGTGCCAGCAGTACCGCGACGGGCACTGAAGCTTTCTTT.

The rearrangement joins TRBV7-9 to TRBJ1-2; 7 bases are shared with TRBD1. Germline-derived CDR1 and CDR2 are SEHNR and FQNEAQ (reference sequence). V dropped 1 base and J dropped 4; count of bases not matched to a gene: 9. The length of the CDR3 is 16 residues. CDR3 protein: CASSLETGRFGYGYTF. The CDR3 DNA reads as TGTGCCAGCAGCTTAGAGACAGGGAGGTTTGGCTATGGCTACACCTTC.

The rearrangement links TRBV5-1 to TRBJ2-3; 7 bases align to TRBD2. This CDR3 comprises 14 residues. Per the germline V gene, CDR1 is SGHRS and CDR2 is YFSETQ. V lost 5 bases to trimming and J lost 2 bases; unmatched junction nucleotides: 5. The DNA for the CDR3 is TGCGCCAGCAGAGGCCTAGCGGACACAGATACGCAGTATTTT. Its translation: CASRGLADTDTQYF. The entire variable domain, with the rest obtained from reference TRBV5-1 and TRBJ2-3, is as follows: KAGVTQTPRYLIKTRGQQVTLSCSPISGHRSVSWYQQTPGQGLQFLFEYFSETQRNKGNFPGRFSGRQFSNSRSEMNVSTLELGDSALYLCASRGLADTDTQYFGPGTRLTVL.

This clone showed up just a few times. The rearrangement links TRBV2 to TRBJ2-5; maybe TRBD1 (5 bases). The V end lost 5 bases, the J end lost 5 bases, and 12 bases lay between the germline ends. This CDR3 is built from 13 residues. From germline, CDR1 is SNHLY and CDR2 FYNNEI. CDR3: CASSPGFSETQYF. The CDR3 nucleotides read TGTGCCAGCAGTCCAGGGTTTTCGGAGACCCAGTACTTC. Looking up the rest from reference TRBV2 and TRBJ2-5 gives the full variable domain: EPEVTQTPSHQVTQMGQEVILRCVPISNHLYFYWYRQILGQKVEFLVSFYNNEISEKSEIFDDQFSVERPDGSNFTLKIRSTKLEDSAMYFCASSPGFSETQYFGPGTRLLVL.

The J gene is TRBJ2-7, the V gene TRBV4-1, with D perhaps being TRBD1 or TRBD2 (5 bases each). There are 14 residues in the CDR3. In germline, CDR1 is MGHRA, CDR2 YSYEKL. V lost 2 bases and J 6 bases, leaving 14 bases between the germline ends. The CDR3 spells CASSQSYLGGEQYF. The CDR3 DNA reads TGCGCCAGCAGCCAATCCTATCTTGGGGGCGAGCAGTACTTC.

This clone was seen once. The chain has TRBV27 and TRBJ1-5; 12 bases are shared with TRBD1. Germline V gene lookup returns CDR1 MNHEY and CDR2 SMNVEV (reference sequence). The CDR3 consists of 18 residues. V was pared by 6 bases and J by 1 base, with 10 bases of the junction left unmatched. DNA for the CDR3: TGTGCCAGCAGAAGGGGACAGGGGGCGAGTCGGAGCAATCAGCCCCAGCATTTT. It encodes CASRRGQGASRSNQPQHF.

This chain's CDR3 is CASSQDETSGQETQYF. The CDR3 DNA reads as TGTGCCAGCAGCCAAGATGAAACTAGCGGGCAAGAGACCCAGTACTTC. The V and J genes are TRBV14 and TRBJ2-5, with TRBD2 identical over 9 bases. The CDR3 runs 16 residues. J was trimmed by 2 bases and V by 0 bases; bases with no gene match: 4. Per the germline V gene, CDR1 is SGHDN and CDR2 is FVKESK. Filled out from reference TRBV14 and TRBJ2-5, the complete variable domain reads EAGVTQFPSHSVIEKGQTVTLRCDPISGHDNLYWYRRVMGKEIKFLLHFVKESKQDESGMPNNRFLAERTGGTYSTLKVQPAELEDSGVYFCASSQDETSGQETQYFGPGTRLLVL.

The V and J genes are TRBV30 and TRBJ1-4; D is uncertain. Between the trimmed V and J ends, which lost 3 bases and 8 bases, there was a span of 13 bases. The CDR3 covers 13 residues. The germline V gene encodes CDR1 GTSNPN and CDR2 SVGIG (reference sequence). The CDR3 spells CAWRGLPGEKLFF. DNA of the CDR3: TGTGCCTGGAGAGGACTTCCGGGGGAAAAACTGTTTTTT.

V and J are TRBV5-6 and TRBJ1-2; 7 positions match TRBD1. V lost 4 bases, J lost 0 bases, and 15 bases stayed unmatched. This CDR3 spans 18 amino acids. Germline V CDR1 and CDR2: SGHDT, YYEEEE. CDR3 amino acids: CASSRGQVLTKANYGYTF. The CDR3 DNA sequence: TGTGCCAGCAGCCGAGGACAGGTATTAACCAAAGCTAACTATGGCTACACCTTC.

A word on this clone: Its ends do not fully match the called genes, so a read error is possible. This chain uses TRBV10-1 with TRBJ1-3, with D unresolved. Germline CDR1 and CDR2: WNHNN and SYGVQD (reference sequence). The CDR3 loop spans 12 amino acids. The CDR3 sequence: CASGEDANTIYF. For the CDR3, the DNA is TGCGCCAGCGGTGAGGATGCAAACACCATATATTTT.

The table lists this clone with a count of one. The CDR3 DNA follows: TGTGCCAGCAGTTTATGGGGACTAGCGGGAAAGGACGAGCAGTACTTC. It is translated as CASSLWGLAGKDEQYF. The V gene is TRBV27, the J gene TRBJ2-7, with 13 bases matching TRBD2. Germline CDR1 MNHEY, CDR2 SMNVEV (reference sequence). Unmatched junction bases numbered 5, after V lost 1 base and J lost 5 bases. The CDR3 consists of 16 residues.

The genes are TRBV5-4 and TRBJ2-1; tentatively, D is TRBD1 or TRBD2 (6 bases each). This CDR3 comprises 14 residues. CDR1 and CDR2 from the germline V gene are SGHNT and YYREEE (reference sequence). The V end was cut by 4 bases, the J end by 10 bases, with 18 bases between. The CDR3 reads CASSGGRLAGEQFF. As DNA, the CDR3 is TGTGCCAGCAGCGGGGGCAGGTTGGCGGGAGAGCAGTTCTTC.

The chain has TRBV18 and TRBJ2-5, with D tentatively TRBD1 (5 bases). The V and J ends lost 4 bases and 0 bases respectively, with 6 bases between them. Germline loops: CDR1 KGHSH, CDR2 LQKENI. This CDR3 contains 13 residues. CDR3 nucleotide sequence: TGTGCCAGCTCACAACAGGACCAAGAGACCCAGTACTTC. This sequence encodes CASSQQDQETQYF.

DNA for the CDR3: TGTGCCAGCAGCCCACAGGAGTACCCAAGTCGTGGCTACACCTTC. It specifies CASSPQEYPSRGYTF. The chain carries TRBV5-4 and TRBJ1-2; tentative D call: TRBD1 (5 bases). The CDR3 spans 15 residues. V was clipped by 4 bases and J by 7 bases, with 20 bases between them. CDR1 and CDR2 from the germline V gene are SGHNT and YYREEE (reference sequence).

CDR3 sequence reads: CASSYPDRGSGTEAFF. Here the CDR3 DNA reads TGTGCCAGCAGTTACCCCGACAGGGGGTCCGGCACTGAAGCTTTCTTT. The chain links TRBV6-5 to TRBJ1-1, with 9 bases aligning to TRBD1. The V and J ends lost 2 bases and 4 bases, in that order; junction bases with no gene match: 8. CDR3 length: 16 residues. Per the germline V gene, CDR1 is MNHEY and CDR2 is SVGAGI.